These T cell receptor beta chains were read from a single sample in a study of cytomegalovirus exposure and HLA in healthy donors. Method: immunoSEQ multiplex PCR; TCRdb's copy keeps in-frame clones and lacks some. This table has some 87,000 clones, about 79% appearing once. Sequencing used PBMCs. The receptors here all came from a man between 18 and 29 years old in good health and CMV-seropositive. Each CDR3 is given with its conserved first and last residue. D genes are given only for firm matches. Only some rows state a clone size, as once, few, many or a class for expanded clones.

abundance	d_gene	v_gene	j_gene	CDR3nt	CDR3aa
NA	NA	TRBV7-2	TRBJ2-5	TGTGCCAGCAGCCCCGCCTACGCCGAGACCCAGTACTTC	CASSPAYAETQYF
NA	TRBD2	TRBV4-1	TRBJ2-7	TGCGCCAGCAGCCAAGGCGGGGGACTCTCCTACGAGCAGTACTTC	CASSQGGGLSYEQYF
NA	NA	TRBV5-6	TRBJ1-1	TGTGCCAGCAGCTTGCAGGACAGAGCGGCTTTCTTT	CASSLQDRAAFF
NA	NA	TRBV28	TRBJ1-5	TGTGCCAGCAGCTGGGGAGGACCTAGCAATCAGCCCCAGCATTTT	CASSWGGPSNQPQHF
NA	TRBD1	TRBV5-1	TRBJ2-5	TGCGCCAGCAGGACAGGGACCCATCAAGAGACCCAGTACTTC	CASRTGTHQETQYF
NA	NA	TRBV5-1	TRBJ1-1	TGCGCCAGCAGCTTGGATACAGTGGAATTGGCTGAAGCTTTCTTT	CASSLDTVELAEAFF
NA	NA	TRBV2	TRBJ1-1	TGTGCCACCAAAACGAGGTTTGGGTACACTGAAGCTTTCTTT	CATKTRFGYTEAFF
NA	TRBD2	TRBV28	TRBJ2-7	TGTGCCAGCAGTCAAGCGGGAGGCCCACACGAGCAGTACTTC	CASSQAGGPHEQYF
NA	NA	TRBV19	TRBJ1-2	TGTGCCAGTAGGATCAGGGGTTTGTATGGCTACACCTTC	CASRIRGLYGYTF
few	NA	TRBV4-1	TRBJ1-1	TGCGCCAGCAGCCAAGATGCCCTACGGGTGAACACTGAAGCTTTCTTT	CASSQDALRVNTEAFF
NA	NA	TRBV7-6	TRBJ2-7	TGTGCCAGCAGCTTAGACTGGTACGAGCAGTACTTC	CASSLDWYEQYF
NA	NA	TRBV7-2	TRBJ1-1	TGTGCCAGCAGCGTGGGGGCTAACACTGAAGCTTTCTTT	CASSVGANTEAFF
NA	TRBD1	TRBV7-8	TRBJ2-5	TGTGCCAGCAGCTTAGAAGGGACAGGGGATTTTGAGACCCAGTACTTC	CASSLEGTGDFETQYF
NA	NA	TRBV7-9	TRBJ2-7	TGTGCCAGCAGCCCACCGGGACACCCAAACCACGAGCAGTACTTC	CASSPPGHPNHEQYF
NA	NA	TRBV4-1	TRBJ2-6	TGCGCCAGCAGCGGTCAGGGTGGCTCCCTCTTACTCGGGGCCAACGTCCTGACTTTC	CASSGQGGSLLLGANVLTF
NA	NA	TRBV14	TRBJ2-7	TGTGCCAGCAGCGGCCGGGACAGGCTAGCGGGGCGCTACGAGCAGTACTTC	CASSGRDRLAGRYEQYF
once	NA	TRBV29-1	TRBJ2-3	TGCAGCGTTGAGGAAGGGGCAGATACGCAGTATTTT	CSVEEGADTQYF
NA	NA	TRBV7-9	TRBJ1-1	TGTGCCAGCAGCTTAGCGAACGGGGAGGGGGTTTTCTTT	CASSLANGEGVFF
NA	NA	TRBV7-8	TRBJ1-1	TGTGCCAGCAGCTTAGGGGGAGGGTTAATCACTGAAGCTTTCTTT	CASSLGGGLITEAFF
medium-sized	NA	TRBV4-2	TRBJ2-7	TGTGCCAGCAGCCAAGACAGGGTCGGCTACGAGCAGTACTTC	CASSQDRVGYEQYF
once	NA	TRBV28	TRBJ1-5	TGTGCCAGCGGACTTAGTCAGCCCCAGCATTTT	CASGLSQPQHF
NA	TRBD1	TRBV5-1	TRBJ2-5	TGCGCCAGCAGCAGGGACAGACAAGAGACCCAGTACTTC	CASSRDRQETQYF
NA	NA	TRBV4-1	TRBJ2-6	TGCGCCAGCAGCCAGAGACTGGAGAGCTCTGGGGCCAACGTCCTGACTTTC	CASSQRLESSGANVLTF
NA	NA	TRBV9	TRBJ2-1	TGTGCCAGCAGCGTAGATGCAGGGTCGAACAATGAGCAGTTCTTC	CASSVDAGSNNEQFF
NA	NA	TRBV4-1	TRBJ2-2	TGCGCCAGCAGCCAAGGTGACAGCCAGAACACCGGGGAGCTGTTTTTT	CASSQGDSQNTGELFF
NA	NA	TRBV27	TRBJ1-1	TGTGCCAGCAGTTTTCGCGGGGGGCGTAGAGCTTTCTTT	CASSFRGGRRAFF
NA	NA	TRBV9	TRBJ1-1	TGTGCCAGCAGCCCCCGGGGGGTCGACACTGAAGCTTTCTTT	CASSPRGVDTEAFF
NA	TRBD2	TRBV4-2	TRBJ2-2	TGTGCCAGCATGACCTTAGCGGGAGAGGACGGGGAGCTGTTTTTT	CASMTLAGEDGELFF
NA	NA	TRBV4-1	TRBJ2-7	TGCGCCAGCAGCCAAGATCCCCAAACCTACGAGCAGTACTTC	CASSQDPQTYEQYF